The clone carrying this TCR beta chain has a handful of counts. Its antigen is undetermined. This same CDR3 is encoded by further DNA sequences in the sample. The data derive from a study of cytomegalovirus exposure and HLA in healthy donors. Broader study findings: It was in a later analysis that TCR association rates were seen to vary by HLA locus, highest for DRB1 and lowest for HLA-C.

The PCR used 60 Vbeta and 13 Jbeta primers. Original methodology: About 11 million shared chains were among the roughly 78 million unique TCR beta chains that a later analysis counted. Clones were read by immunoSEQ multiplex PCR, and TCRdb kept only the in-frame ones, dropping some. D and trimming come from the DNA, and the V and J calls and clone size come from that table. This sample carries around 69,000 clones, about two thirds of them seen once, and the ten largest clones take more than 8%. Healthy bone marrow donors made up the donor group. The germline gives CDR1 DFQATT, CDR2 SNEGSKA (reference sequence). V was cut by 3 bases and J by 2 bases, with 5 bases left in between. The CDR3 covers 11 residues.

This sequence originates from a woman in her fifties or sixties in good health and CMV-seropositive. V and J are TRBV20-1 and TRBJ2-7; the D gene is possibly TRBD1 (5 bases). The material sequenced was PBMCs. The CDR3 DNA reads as TGCAGTGCTAGCAGGGCCTACGAGCAGTACTTC. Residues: CSASRAYEQYF.